This TCR beta chain was recovered during a study of blood T cell repertoires in COVID-19. Study at large: PBMCs, B-cell-depleted T cells, or T cells provided the cDNA or gDNA that made up the material.

The CDR3 covers 14 residues. Trimming stripped 5 bases from V and 7 bases from J, with 17 bases between. Per germline, CDR1 SGHTA and CDR2 FQGNSA. Original methodology: Reference gene primer amplification yielded estimated nucleated cell counts. The method was immunoSEQ multiplex PCR; TCRdb's version includes in-frame clones alone and lacks a portion of them. V, J and clone size are taken as reported in that table, and D and trimming were inferred from the DNA itself. The top ten clones hold more than 10% of a sample with about 220,000 clones, around 80% of them seen once. Sequencing used peripheral blood. The TCR comes from a human donor in a cohort sampled during active COVID-19. The rearrangement joins TRBV7-2 to TRBJ1-2, with D unresolved. The CDR3 spells CASSADTSSGGYTF. In DNA, the CDR3 is TGTGCCAGCAGCGCCGATACCTCGAGTGGTGGCTACACCTTC.